The 18 T cell receptor beta chains below were found in one sample sequenced in a study of blood T cell repertoires in COVID-19. The method was immunoSEQ multiplex PCR; TCRdb's version includes in-frame clones alone and lacks a portion of them. The profile covers roughly 200,000 clones, with 75% to 85% appearing a single time and 1.3% taken by the ten largest. The sample consisted of peripheral blood. These receptors were taken from a woman between 25 and 40 years old with COVID-19, enrolled during active disease.

The chain joins TRBV1 to TRBJ1-2; TRBD1 is taken as the D call from the table, unchecked against the DNA. TRBV1 is designated a pseudogene. CDR3 length: 17 amino acids. CDR3 protein: CTSSQRDRISPNYGYTF. CDR3 nucleotides: TGCACCAGCAGCCAACGGGACAGGATATCCCCTAACTATGGCTACACCTTC.

In this sample, this clone turned up a few times. V usage is TRBV9 and J usage is TRBJ1-2; D remains ambiguous. Per germline, CDR1 SGDLS and CDR2 YYNGEE. The CDR3 consists of 15 residues. V was pared by 3 bases and J by 2 bases, with 14 bases between. The CDR3 reads CASSAPGEGNYGYTF. The CDR3 DNA is TGTGCCAGCAGCGCTCCTGGTGAGGGCAACTATGGCTACACCTTC.

The chain joins TRBV7-2 to TRBJ2-7; tentatively, D is TRBD1 (5 bases). The germline V gene encodes CDR1 SGHTA and CDR2 FQGNSA. The CDR3 length is 15 residues. Trimming left V 1 base short and J 6 bases short, with 16 bases between. CDR3 nucleotides: TGTGCCAGCAGCTTAGAATCTCAGGGCCCTGGCGAGCAGTACTTC. Translated, it gives CASSLESQGPGEQYF.

This clone appeared a single time. The chain has TRBV4-1 and TRBJ2-1; D uncertain. Trimming pared 1 base from V and 0 bases from J, leaving 7 bases between. Germline assignment: CDR1 MGHRA and CDR2 YSYEKL. This CDR3 spans 15 amino acids. Here the CDR3 DNA reads TGCGCCAGCAGCCAAGTGCTTAGCTCCTACAATGAGCAGTTCTTC. It specifies CASSQVLSSYNEQFF.

The V and J genes are TRBV3-1 (or the pseudogene TRBV3-2) and TRBJ2-3, with 12 bases identical to TRBD2. V lost 4 bases to trimming and J lost 6 bases; unmatched junction nucleotides: 5. Looked up from germline, CDR1 is LGHDT and CDR2 is YNNKEL (reference sequence). The CDR3 spans 15 residues. CDR3 region: CASSRLAGGMDTQYF. The CDR3 bases are TGTGCCAGCAGCCGTCTAGCGGGAGGGATGGATACGCAGTATTTT.

The rearrangement uses TRBV28 and TRBJ2-5; D is possibly TRBD2 (7 bases). The CDR3 sequence is 14 residues long. Deletions cut 3 bases from V and 1 base from J, with 9 bases between. CDR1 MDHEN and CDR2 SYDVKM come from the germline V gene. The CDR3 loop reads CASSFAGAQETQYF. CDR3 DNA: TGTGCCAGCAGTTTCGCGGGGGCCCAAGAGACCCAGTACTTC.

This clone was counted at least ten times. V and J are TRBV5-5 and TRBJ1-1; TRBD1 matches at 11 bases. Trimming at V came to 4 bases and at J to 3 bases, leaving 2 bases not matched to a gene. Germline values: CDR1 SGHKS, CDR2 YYEKEE (reference sequence). The CDR3 totals 14 residues. The CDR3 reads CASSGQGAHTEAFF. CDR3 nucleotide sequence: TGTGCCAGCAGCGGACAGGGGGCGCACACTGAAGCTTTCTTT.

The chain combines TRBV7-9 with TRBJ2-1; D is ambiguous. The V gene lost 0 bases and the J gene lost 10 bases, with 4 bases spanning the gap. CDR3 length: 11 residues. Germline V gene data show CDR1 as SEHNR and CDR2 as FQNEAQ (reference sequence). CDR3 region: CASSLAREQFF. CDR3 bases: TGTGCCAGCAGCTTAGCGCGGGAGCAGTTCTTC.

V gene TRBV4-2 combines with J gene TRBJ1-4; 11 bases agree with TRBD1. CDR1 LGHNA and CDR2 YNFKEQ come from the germline V gene. This CDR3 is built from 20 residues. The ends lost 1 base at V and 3 bases at J; junction bases unmatched: 13. Here the CDR3 DNA reads TGTGCCAGCAGCCAAGGTACGGTTGGACAGGGGGCGACAGCTAATGAAAAACTGTTTTTT. It specifies CASSQGTVGQGATANEKLFF.

This chain uses TRBV12-3 or TRBV12-4 with TRBJ2-3; D may be TRBD1 (5 bases). Trimming removed 8 bases from V and 2 bases from J, with 11 bases in between. The CDR3 sequence is 13 residues long. The CDR3 DNA follows: TGTGCCAGCGTGGGGCCGAACACAGATACGCAGTATTTT. This encodes CASVGPNTDTQYF.

CDR3 in DNA: TGTGCCAGCAGTTATGGGCAGGGAAAGGCAGATACGCAGTATTTT. Translation: CASSYGQGKADTQYF. This rearrangement joins TRBV6-6 to TRBJ2-3, with D tentatively TRBD1 (5 bases). There are 15 residues in the CDR3. Germline loops: CDR1 MNHNY, CDR2 SVGAGI (reference sequence). V was cut by 3 bases and J by 4 bases, with 14 bases left in between.

V and J are TRBV6-4 and TRBJ2-1; D is perhaps TRBD2 (6 bases). The V gene lost 6 bases and the J gene lost 5 bases, with 17 bases spanning the gap. This CDR3 is 15 amino acids long. Germline values: CDR1 MRHNA, CDR2 SNTAGT. The CDR3 sequence is CASRARELINNEQFF. The CDR3 bases are TGTGCCAGCAGAGCCCGGGAGCTGATAAACAATGAGCAGTTCTTC.

The J gene is TRBJ2-3, the V gene TRBV7-2, with 7 bases matching TRBD1. CDR3 size: 14 residues. Trimming took 4 bases from V and 2 from J; bases not matched to a gene: 3. The germline V gene has CDR1 SGHTA and CDR2 FQGNSA. The CDR3 bases are TGTGCCAGCAGCTGGACAGGTGCCACAGATACGCAGTATTTT. As protein: CASSWTGATDTQYF.

The V gene is TRBV13, the J gene TRBJ1-5, with D uncertain. The CDR3 extends over 14 amino acids. V lost 5 bases, J lost 2 bases, and 10 bases lay in between. Per germline, CDR1 PRHDT and CDR2 FYEKMQ (reference sequence). CDR3 bases: TGTGCCAGCAGCGTGGGCGGGGGCAATCAGCCCCAGCATTTT. The encoded protein is CASSVGGGNQPQHF.

V is TRBV12-3 or TRBV12-4 and J is TRBJ2-4; TRBD2 might be the D (6 bases). V was clipped by 3 bases and J by 15 bases, with 15 bases between them. This CDR3 has 12 amino acids. The chain's CDR3 is CASSLSGVVVYF. CDR3 nucleotides: TGTGCCAGCAGTTTGTCGGGGGTCGTGGTGTACTTC.

J is TRBJ1-3 and V is TRBV27; tentative D call: TRBD1 (6 bases). Germline CDR1 is MNHEY and CDR2 is SMNVEV (reference sequence). Trimming stripped 5 bases from V and 4 bases from J, with 21 bases between. The CDR3 covers 17 residues. CDR3: CASSPGTTDIEGNTIYF. Here the CDR3 DNA reads TGTGCCAGCAGTCCGGGGACAACCGACATAGAAGGAAACACCATATATTTT.

The chain links TRBV19 to TRBJ2-3; D might be TRBD1 (6 bases). Trimming took off 1 base at V and 2 bases at J, with 10 bases between the two ends. CDR3 size: 15 residues. Germline CDR1 and CDR2: LNHDA and SQIVND (reference sequence). CDR3 coding DNA: TGTGCCAGTAGTATAGGAGGACAGTACACAGATACGCAGTATTTT. This encodes CASSIGGQYTDTQYF.

V usage is TRBV7-9 and J usage is TRBJ2-5; 8 positions agree with TRBD2. Germline values: CDR1 SEHNR, CDR2 FQNEAQ (reference sequence). The CDR3 has 16 residues. V shed 3 bases, J shed 2 bases, and the junction held 8 bases outside the gene matches. The CDR3 sequence is CASSFLGAGEQETQYF. The CDR3 DNA reads TGTGCCAGCAGCTTCTTGGGAGCGGGGGAGCAAGAGACCCAGTACTTC. The full variable domain, its missing parts supplied by reference TRBV7-9 and TRBJ2-5, is DTGVSQNPRHKITKRGQNVTFRCDPISEHNRLYWYRQTLGQGPEFLTYFQNEAQLEKSRLLSDRFSAERPKGSFSTLEIQRTEQGDSAMYLCASSFLGAGEQETQYFGPGTRLLVL.